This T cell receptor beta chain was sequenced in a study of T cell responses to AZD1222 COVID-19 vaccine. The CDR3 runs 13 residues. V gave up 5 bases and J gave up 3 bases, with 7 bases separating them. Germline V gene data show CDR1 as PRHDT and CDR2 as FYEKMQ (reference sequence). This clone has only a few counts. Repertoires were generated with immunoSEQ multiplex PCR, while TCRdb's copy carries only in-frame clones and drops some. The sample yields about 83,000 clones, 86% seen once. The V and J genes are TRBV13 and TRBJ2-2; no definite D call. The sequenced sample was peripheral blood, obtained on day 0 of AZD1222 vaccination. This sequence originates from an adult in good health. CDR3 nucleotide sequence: TGTGCCAGCAGCCCGGTGGACACCGGGGAGCTGTTTTTT. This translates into CASSPVDTGELFF. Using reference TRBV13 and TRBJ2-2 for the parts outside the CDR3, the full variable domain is AAGVIQSPRHLIKEKRETATLKCYPIPRHDTVYWYQQGPGQDPQFLISFYEKMQSDKGSIPDRFSAQQFSDYHSELNMSSLELGDSALYFCASSPVDTGELFFGEGSRLTVL.